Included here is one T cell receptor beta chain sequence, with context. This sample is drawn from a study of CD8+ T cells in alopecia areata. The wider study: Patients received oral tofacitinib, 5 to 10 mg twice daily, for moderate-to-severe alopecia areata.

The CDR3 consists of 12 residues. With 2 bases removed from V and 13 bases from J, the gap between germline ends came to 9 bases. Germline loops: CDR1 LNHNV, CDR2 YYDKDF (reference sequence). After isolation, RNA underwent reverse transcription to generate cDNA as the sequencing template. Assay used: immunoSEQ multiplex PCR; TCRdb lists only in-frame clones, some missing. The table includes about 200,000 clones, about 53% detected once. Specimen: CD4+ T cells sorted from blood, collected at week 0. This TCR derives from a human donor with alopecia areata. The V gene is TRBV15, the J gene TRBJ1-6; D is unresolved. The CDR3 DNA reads TGTGCCACCAGCAGAAATGGCGGGCCCCTCCACTTT. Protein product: CATSRNGGPLHF.